This entry concerns a single T cell receptor (beta chain). The antigen remains undetermined. Its ends do not fully match the called genes, so a read error is possible. Germline V lookup: CDR1 SGHVS, CDR2 FQNEAQ. The CDR3 covers 15 residues. Beta-chain TCR CDR3 regions were amplified from RNA transcripts. The first round was an RT-PCR with HTBI primers, and the second round was a multiplex PCR. Using its own MiXCR run on the multiplex PCR reads, TCRdb lists one record per CDR3 protein. The table lists 500,000 to 700,000 distinct CDR3 sequences, about two fifths of them singletons. These data belong to a study of Graves' ophthalmopathy and Graves' hyperthyroidism. Study-level background: Being free of ophthalmopathy for 18 months of follow-up defined stable hyperthyroidism.

Study-level findings and limits: Blood contained most expanded thyroid clonotypes exceeding 0.001 frequency. Sensitivity of around 86% and specificity of less than 82% were achieved when a 13-signature model separated ophthalmopathy from stable hyperthyroidism. Predictions made by the model for ophthalmopathy progression reached 65% to 71% sensitivity and less than 80% specificity.

Sample: peripheral blood or thyroid tissue (not recorded which). The chain has TRBV7-8 and TRBJ1-2, with 8 bases fitting TRBD1. The source is an adult man with Graves' hyperthyroidism. CDR3 coding DNA: TGTGCCAGCAGTTTAGAAGGACAGGGCCCCTATGGCTACACCTTC. Protein: CASSLEGQGPYGYTF.